This TCR beta chain emerged from a study of T cells in Graves' hyperthyroidism and ophthalmopathy. Background on the study: Any treatment followed the collection of peripheral blood at initial diagnosis. General study results and limits: Most thyroid clonotypes that were expanded above 0.001 also turned up in blood.

This clonotype was seen repeatedly, ten times or more. The antigen is undetermined. V lost 3 bases and J lost 0, with 8 bases in between. The CDR3 totals 14 residues. What was amplified from RNA transcripts were TCR beta CDR3 regions. First-round RT-PCR of the TCR CDR3 relied on the HTBI primer set. TCRdb reprocessed the multiplex PCR reads with MiXCR, giving one entry per CDR3 protein. The sample has about 300,000 distinct CDR3 sequences; about 19% are singletons. Exclusion of patients followed from uncontrolled infection, other autoimmune disease, pregnancy or lactation. Diagnosis relied on clinical symptoms, serum thyroxine and TRAb, thyroid ultrasound and orbital computed tomography.

The TCR sequence derives from a man aged 45-60 years with Graves' ophthalmopathy. The chain carries TRBV12-3 or TRBV12-4 and TRBJ1-1, with D perhaps matching TRBD1 (6 bases). Sequencing was done on a sample of blood. The CDR3 reads CASSFQGMNTEAFF. The DNA for the CDR3 is TGTGCCAGCAGTTTTCAGGGGATGAACACTGAAGCTTTCTTT.